One sample yielded the 27 T cell receptor beta chains listed below, sequenced in a study of cytomegalovirus exposure and HLA in healthy donors. In the PCR, 60 Vbeta and 13 Jbeta primers were used. Libraries were prepared by immunoSEQ multiplex PCR; TCRdb keeps only in-frame clonotypes and omits some of them. Altogether roughly 150,000 clones are present, roughly 80% being singletons, with the ten largest covering about 3.4%. The sample consisted of PBMCs. The receptors stem from a male donor in good health and CMV-seronegative.

The rearrangement uses TRBV19 and TRBJ2-1, with D perhaps matching TRBD1 (6 bases). The CDR3 is 15 residues long. Trimming shortened V by 10 bases and J by 0 bases, and 16 bases separated the two germline ends. Germline CDR1 reads LNHDA; CDR2 reads SQIVND (reference sequence). CDR3 protein: CATQPTGSSYNEQFF. For the CDR3, the DNA is TGTGCCACTCAACCCACAGGGAGCTCCTACAATGAGCAGTTCTTC.

The rearrangement joins TRBV6-5 to TRBJ1-6; D is uncertain. Per germline, CDR1 MNHEY and CDR2 SVGAGI. V lost 2 bases to trimming and J lost 10 bases, with 15 bases between them. CDR3 length equals 15 residues. Written as DNA, the CDR3 is TGTGCCAGCAGTTACATTGCTTCCCGGGAGTCACCCCTCCACTTT. It translates to CASSYIASRESPLHF.

J is TRBJ1-5 and V is TRBV19, with a weak D call TRBD1 (6 bases). Trimming pared 0 bases from V and 7 bases from J, leaving 16 bases between. The CDR3 consists of 16 residues. Germline V gives CDR1 LNHDA, CDR2 SQIVND (reference sequence). The DNA for the CDR3 is TGTGCCAGTAGTATAGACCTAGGGGGGGTTCGACAGCCCCAGCATTTT. Translation: CASSIDLGGVRQPQHF.

In its sample, this clone was seen a few times. This sequence joins TRBV25-1 and TRBJ2-5, with D maybe TRBD1 (5 bases). V lost 7 bases and J 3 bases, leaving 9 bases between the germline ends. This CDR3 has 12 amino acids. The germline V gene encodes CDR1 MGHDK and CDR2 SYGVNS. The CDR3 DNA follows: TGTGCCAGCAACGGCAGGGAAGAGACCCAGTACTTC. This gives the protein CASNGREETQYF.

The chain joins TRBV19 to TRBJ1-5, with D possibly matching TRBD1 (5 bases). This CDR3 region has 15 residues. Trimming left V 2 bases short and J 4 bases short, with 12 bases between. From germline, CDR1 is LNHDA and CDR2 SQIVND (reference sequence). The CDR3 region is CASSIIQGQNQPQHF. DNA for the CDR3: TGTGCCAGTAGTATAATCCAGGGCCAAAATCAGCCCCAGCATTTT. The entire variable domain, with the rest obtained from reference TRBV19 and TRBJ1-5, is as follows: DGGITQSPKYLFRKEGQNVTLSCEQNLNHDAMYWYRQDPGQGLRLIYYSQIVNDFQKGDIAEGYSVSREKKESFPLTVTSAQKNPTAFYLCASSIIQGQNQPQHFGDGTRLSIL.

This chain joins TRBV4-3 and TRBJ1-1; D is unclear. This CDR3 comprises 15 residues. The germline V gene has CDR1 LGHNA and CDR2 YSLEER. V lost 4 bases, J lost 0 bases, and 12 bases lay in between. The CDR3 DNA reads as TGCGCCAGCAGCCTCGGGCTAGCTTTGAACACTGAAGCTTTCTTT. As protein: CASSLGLALNTEAFF.

This rearrangement joins TRBV13 to TRBJ2-5, with 11 bases matching TRBD2. The CDR3 has 15 amino acids. Germline V gene data show CDR1 as PRHDT and CDR2 as FYEKMQ (reference sequence). V was pared by 3 bases and J by 5 bases, with 5 bases of the junction left unmatched. The CDR3 DNA reads as TGTGCCAGCAGCTTGACTAGCGGGGTAAGGGAGACCCAGTACTTC. This gives the protein CASSLTSGVRETQYF.

V gene TRBV27 combines with J gene TRBJ2-1, with 9 bases that match TRBD2. Germline CDR1 is MNHEY and CDR2 is SMNVEV (reference sequence). After removal of 7 bases from V and 4 bases from J, the junction contained 8 bases not matched to a gene. CDR3 length: 15 residues. The CDR3 bases are TGTGCCAGCACCTCTGGGCTAGCGGGGTACAATGAGCAGTTCTTC. This gives the protein CASTSGLAGYNEQFF.

The chain joins TRBV25-1 to TRBJ2-3, with D possibly TRBD2 on 6 matching bases. Trimming removed 4 bases at V and 0 bases at J, with 11 bases between. The CDR3 has 15 amino acids. Germline loops: CDR1 MGHDK, CDR2 SYGVNS. CDR3 in DNA: TGTGCCAGCAGTGGACCGGGACTGAGCACAGATACGCAGTATTTT. Protein sequence: CASSGPGLSTDTQYF.

This clone has only one observation. The chain employs TRBV28 and TRBJ1-2; 8 nucleotides line up with TRBD1. Trimming cost V 5 bases and J 7 bases; bases outside gene matches: 9. CDR3 length: 14 residues. Germline CDR1 is MDHEN and CDR2 is SYDVKM. The CDR3 reads CASSRPGQGRGYTF. The CDR3 nucleotides read TGTGCCAGCAGTCGCCCCGGACAGGGCCGTGGCTACACCTTC.

The count of this clone is one. This chain uses TRBV4-1 with TRBJ2-2, with TRBD2 matching 7 bases. Per germline, CDR1 MGHRA and CDR2 YSYEKL. Germline trimming cut 4 bases from V and 3 bases from J; bases unmatched to any gene: 8. This CDR3 spans 16 amino acids. The CDR3 DNA is TGCGCCAGCAGCCCCCGGGACCGGGGGGACACCGGGGAGCTGTTTTTT. This codes for CASSPRDRGDTGELFF.

This chain connects TRBV2 to TRBJ2-7, with D possibly being TRBD2 (6 bases). The CDR3 consists of 10 residues. CDR1 is SNHLY and CDR2 is FYNNEI in the germline V gene. The V gene lost 4 bases and the J gene lost 12 bases, with 10 bases spanning the gap. Here the CDR3 reads CASSVGDWYF. CDR3 bases: TGTGCCAGCAGTGTGGGGGACTGGTACTTC. Drawing the rest from reference TRBV2 and TRBJ2-7, the complete variable domain is EPEVTQTPSHQVTQMGQEVILRCVPISNHLYFYWYRQILGQKVEFLVSFYNNEISEKSEIFDDQFSVERPDGSNFTLKIRSTKLEDSAMYFCASSVGDWYFGPGTRLTVT.

The CDR3 nucleotides read TGTGCCAGCAGCTTTTGGACAGGTACCTACGAGCAGTACTTC. It encodes CASSFWTGTYEQYF. This rearrangement joins TRBV7-8 to TRBJ2-7; TRBD1 matches 7 bases. Germline V lookup: CDR1 SGHVS, CDR2 FQNEAQ. The CDR3 runs 14 residues. The junction had 4 bases not matched to a gene; V was cut back by 3 bases and J by 2 bases.

This chain connects TRBV28 to TRBJ1-3, with 8 bases aligning to TRBD1. The V gene end was trimmed by 7 bases and the J gene end by 3 bases; junction bases not matched to a gene: 5. The CDR3 is made up of 14 amino acids. Germline CDR1 is MDHEN and CDR2 is SYDVKM. The CDR3 DNA sequence: TGTGCCAGCAATGGACAGGGAGATGGAAACACCATATATTTT. Translation: CASNGQGDGNTIYF.

The chain couples TRBV5-1 to TRBJ1-2; the match to TRBD1 covers 9 bases. J was trimmed by 6 bases and V by 4 bases; bases with no gene match: 10. The germline V gene has CDR1 SGHRS and CDR2 YFSETQ. The CDR3 covers 15 residues. Here the CDR3 reads CASSPQTGGRDGYTF. For the CDR3, the DNA is TGCGCCAGCAGCCCCCAGACAGGGGGTAGGGATGGCTACACCTTC.

This chain uses TRBV19 with TRBJ1-1; the match to TRBD1 covers 9 bases. Germline V gene sequence: CDR1 LNHDA, CDR2 SQIVND (reference sequence). The CDR3 has 18 residues. After removal of 3 bases from V and 1 base from J, the junction contained 12 bases not matched to a gene. CDR3 sequence (DNA): TGTGCCAGTAGTATGGGACAGGGACCCCAAACTACGAACACTGAAGCTTTCTTT. It codes for CASSMGQGPQTTNTEAFF.

The chain is built from TRBV4-3 and TRBJ2-5, with 11 bases aligning to TRBD2. This CDR3 contains 17 residues. After removal of 4 bases from V and 0 bases from J, the junction contained 7 bases not matched to a gene. CDR1 is LGHNA and CDR2 is YSLEER in the germline V gene. The CDR3 DNA is TGCGCCAGCAGCCCCGGGCTAGCGGGAGGAAACCAAGAGACCCAGTACTTC. The encoded protein is CASSPGLAGGNQETQYF.

The chain combines TRBV28 with TRBJ2-4; D may be TRBD2 (6 bases). The CDR3 contains 13 residues. Trimming took 1 base from V and 6 from J, leaving 7 bases between them. Per the germline V gene, CDR1 is MDHEN and CDR2 is SYDVKM. CDR3 DNA: TGTGCCAGCAGTTTATACGGGGGAAACATTCAGTACTTC. This gives the protein CASSLYGGNIQYF.

DNA of the CDR3: TGCGCCAGCAGCCAAGATCCTAGCGGGCTGGCCTACAATGAGCAGTTCTTC. Translated, it gives CASSQDPSGLAYNEQFF. The V call is TRBV4-3, the J call TRBJ2-1, with TRBD2 identical over 8 bases. Per the germline V gene, CDR1 is LGHNA and CDR2 is YSLEER. The V segment lost 0 bases and the J segment 2 bases; nucleotides outside the gene matches: 6. This CDR3 is 17 amino acids long.

V and J are TRBV7-9 and TRBJ1-5; D might be TRBD1 (6 bases). This CDR3 region has 15 residues. Germline CDR1 SEHNR, CDR2 FQNEAQ (reference sequence). Trimming removed 4 bases from V and 6 bases from J, with 16 bases in between. The CDR3 loop reads CASSWAQGRGQPQHF. The CDR3 bases are TGTGCCAGCAGCTGGGCACAGGGCAGGGGTCAGCCCCAGCATTTT.

The chain joins TRBV6-6 to TRBJ2-1; TRBD1 might be the D (8 bases). CDR3 size: 15 residues. Germline values: CDR1 MNHNY, CDR2 SVGAGI (reference sequence). Trimming took 4 bases from V and 6 from J, leaving 16 bases between them. CDR3 sequence (DNA): TGTGCCAGCAGTTCCAGGGGGCTAGCGGTCAATGAGCAGTTCTTC. As protein: CASSSRGLAVNEQFF.

This clone was observed a handful of times. The gene calls are TRBV9 and TRBJ1-1; D call uncertain. There are 14 residues in the CDR3. Looked up from germline, CDR1 is SGDLS and CDR2 is YYNGEE. The V gene lost 3 bases and the J gene lost 0 bases, with 9 bases spanning the gap. The CDR3 nucleotides read TGTGCCAGCAGCGCACAGTATCTGAACACTGAAGCTTTCTTT. It encodes CASSAQYLNTEAFF.

The chain joins TRBV6-6 to TRBJ2-2; TRBD2 matches at 12 bases. The V and J ends lost 6 bases and 5 bases, in that order; junction bases with no gene match: 7. Germline loops: CDR1 MNHNY, CDR2 SVGAGI (reference sequence). This CDR3 has 16 amino acids. The CDR3 bases are TGTGCCAGCAGCCCCTGGCTAGCGGGAGGGACCGGGGAGCTGTTTTTT. Its translation is CASSPWLAGGTGELFF.

This clone has just one count. The rearrangement uses TRBV14 and TRBJ2-5, with 13 bases identical to TRBD2. The CDR3 is 15 amino acids. Germline values: CDR1 SGHDN, CDR2 FVKESK. J lost 4 bases, V lost 5 bases, and 4 bases had no gene match. The CDR3 sequence is CASSTRTSGRETQYF. The CDR3 bases are TGTGCCAGCAGCACCCGGACTAGCGGGAGAGAGACCCAGTACTTC.

The rearrangement joins TRBV6-9 to TRBJ2-7, with D maybe TRBD2 (5 bases). Germline CDR1 reads MNHGY; CDR2 reads SVAAGI. V lost 5 bases, J lost 8 bases, and 25 bases lay in between. This CDR3 has 16 residues. Here the CDR3 DNA reads TGTGCCAGCAGTAACCTACTTCCAGGAGACTACGATAAGCAGTACTTC. Its protein is CASSNLLPGDYDKQYF.

This chain connects TRBV9 to TRBJ2-3, with 11 positions matching TRBD1. CDR1 SGDLS and CDR2 YYNGEE come from the germline V gene. V trimming: 4 bases; J trimming: 2 bases; junction bases outside the gene matches: 18. This CDR3 spans 20 amino acids. The CDR3 nucleotides are TGTGCCAGCAGCTCCTATTTCGGACAGGGGGCGCGGAGTAACACAGATACGCAGTATTTT. Its protein is CASSSYFGQGARSNTDTQYF. The variable domain in full, with the rest retrieved from reference TRBV9 and TRBJ2-3, is DSGVTQTPKHLITATGQRVTLRCSPRSGDLSVYWYQQSLDQGLQFLIQYYNGEERAKGNILERFSAQQFPDLHSELNLSSLELGDSALYFCASSSYFGQGARSNTDTQYFGPGTRLTVL.

The chain combines TRBV5-6 with TRBJ2-7; maybe TRBD1 (6 bases). This CDR3 contains 13 residues. Germline V gives CDR1 SGHDT, CDR2 YYEEEE. V was shortened by 2 bases and J by 2 bases, with 8 bases between the two germline ends. The CDR3 DNA reads as TGTGCCAGCAGCTTTGGACAGACCTACGAGCAGTACTTC. Translation gives CASSFGQTYEQYF.